Listed below are T cell receptor beta chains from one sample, sequenced in a study of T cell responses to AZD1222 COVID-19 vaccine. The protocol was immunoSEQ multiplex PCR, while the TCRdb copy is restricted to in-frame clones and leaves out a portion. The data contain 110,000 to 150,000 clones, about 92% of them singletons. The sample was peripheral blood, taken after recovery from COVID-19. The receptors shown here come from an adult who had recovered from COVID-19. The conserved cysteine and the conserved F or W are not part of the CDR3 here. Clone size, where shown, is once, few, many, or a class for clones that have expanded.

J: TRBJ1-6
size: .
V: TRBV10-2
CDR3: ASGSGESNSPLH

J: TRBJ1-2
size: .
V: TRBV18
CDR3: ASSPLPGQENYGYT

J: TRBJ2-7
size: .
V: TRBV2
CDR3: ASSVSPGTGIEQY

J: TRBJ2-1
size: .
V: TRBV6-5
CDR3: ASRELAGVLDEQF

J: TRBJ1-1
size: once
V: TRBV3-1/TRBV3-2
CDR3: ASSQGGTGTRGVAF

J: TRBJ1-3
size: .
V: TRBV6-6
CDR3: ASSYGQGARGNTIY

J: TRBJ2-3
size: .
V: TRBV9
CDR3: ASSSGLSTQY

J: TRBJ1-5
size: .
V: TRBV2
CDR3: ASSEQGLGNQPQH

J: TRBJ2-5
size: .
V: TRBV2
CDR3: ASMVQGSSETQY

J: TRBJ2-3
size: .
V: TRBV6-2/TRBV6-3
CDR3: ASSWWGRGGGDTQY

J: TRBJ2-7
size: .
V: TRBV27
CDR3: ASSLYLGGEGEQY

J: TRBJ1-3
size: .
V: TRBV2
CDR3: ASSEGVGNTIY

J: TRBJ1-1
size: .
V: TRBV9
CDR3: ASSVASGGRTEAF

J: TRBJ2-2
size: once
V: TRBV4-2
CDR3: ASSQDELAGNTGELF

J: TRBJ1-4
size: .
V: TRBV2
CDR3: ASQGGGTNEKLF

J: TRBJ2-2
size: .
V: TRBV7-3
CDR3: ASSPPTGELF

J: TRBJ2-2
size: .
V: TRBV28
CDR3: ASTLTLPLDHTGELF

J: TRBJ2-1
size: .
V: TRBV11-3
CDR3: ASSFSGVAGSEQF

J: TRBJ1-2
size: .
V: TRBV7-8
CDR3: ASSASGTLARGYT

J: TRBJ2-1
size: .
V: TRBV7-3
CDR3: ASSLTPNSGSNNEQF

J: TRBJ1-4
size: few
V: TRBV5-1
CDR3: ASSLQGSDEKLF

J: TRBJ2-7
size: .
V: TRBV3-1/TRBV3-2
CDR3: ASSQTGSSYEQY

J: TRBJ2-7
size: .
V: TRBV3-1/TRBV3-2
CDR3: ASSPFSSKGVAYEQY

J: TRBJ1-4
size: .
V: TRBV2
CDR3: ASRGWGETNEKLF

J: TRBJ2-5
size: .
V: TRBV4-1
CDR3: ASSPGYQETQY

J: TRBJ1-1
size: .
V: TRBV12-3/TRBV12-4
CDR3: ASSTGLGGEAF

J: TRBJ2-1
size: .
V: TRBV13
CDR3: ASSLGPGREQF

J: TRBJ2-7
size: .
V: TRBV11-2
CDR3: ASSLDGAGGVHEQY

J: TRBJ2-7
size: .
V: TRBV27
CDR3: ASSPNSYEQY

J: TRBJ1-4
size: once
V: TRBV9
CDR3: ASSPHWGGRGEKLF

J: TRBJ2-1
size: .
V: TRBV28
CDR3: ASSSPGLAAYNEQF

J: TRBJ1-1
size: .
V: TRBV14
CDR3: ASSPPAGRSPMNTEAF

J: TRBJ2-1
size: .
V: TRBV27
CDR3: ASSLSQGNNEQF

J: TRBJ1-6
size: .
V: TRBV15
CDR3: ATSSERGSYNSPLH

J: TRBJ2-7
size: .
V: TRBV7-9
CDR3: ASSSGLSAYEQY

J: TRBJ1-2
size: .
V: TRBV20-1
CDR3: SALTGAGYT

J: TRBJ2-7
size: .
V: TRBV4-1
CDR3: ASSQETASGYYEQY

J: TRBJ2-1
size: many
V: TRBV6-4
CDR3: ASSPTGDFNEQF

J: TRBJ1-1
size: .
V: TRBV4-1
CDR3: ASSQDRGGVLTEAF

J: TRBJ2-1
size: .
V: TRBV6-5
CDR3: ASSYSGLQGNEQF

J: TRBJ1-5
size: .
V: TRBV30
CDR3: AWTTGSDSNQPQH

J: TRBJ2-7
size: .
V: TRBV5-1
CDR3: ASSLVVEGTSVI

J: TRBJ1-5
size: once
V: TRBV10-1
CDR3: ASSANSNQPQH

J: TRBJ2-4
size: .
V: TRBV6-5
CDR3: ASRDVGVQNIQY